The following is a T cell receptor beta chain sequence with its context. Its cognate antigen is unknown. In the same sample, other DNA sequences code for this CDR3. The entry originates in a study of shared clonotypes between healthy human individuals. General observations from the study: A few donors shared 5% to 5.5% of their naive CD4 clonotypes. Tissues were not sampled, only blood, and their repertoires likely differ. A limitation of the genetic and exposure-history diversity represented arose from few donors.

The naive CD8 fraction comprised CD45RO-negative cells positively selected for CCR7 and excluded terminally differentiated effector memory CD45RA+ cells. The study drew its donors from healthy HIV-negative adults without recent acute infections or vaccinations. Profiled with immunoSEQ multiplex PCR; TCRdb holds only in-frame clones, not every one. The sample has 1.5 million to 2.5 million clones; roughly 94% are singletons. This CDR3 has 13 residues. Trimming stripped 6 bases from V and 0 bases from J, with 9 bases between. Germline-derived CDR1 and CDR2 are SNHLY and FYNNEI. This clonotype was sampled from a man between 18 and 29 years old in good health. The V and J genes are TRBV2 and TRBJ2-7; D is unresolved. Input material: naive CD8+ T cells sorted from blood. CDR3 in amino acids: CASRPGPSYEQYF. The CDR3 DNA sequence: TGTGCCAGCAGACCCGGACCCTCCTACGAGCAGTACTTC.